The rows below give T cell receptor beta chains drawn from one sample of a study of blood T cell repertoires in COVID-19. Measured with immunoSEQ multiplex PCR; TCRdb has only the in-frame clones, and not every one. Of about 83,000 clones detected, 80% to 90% appear once; the ten largest clones hold around 16%. Input material: peripheral blood. These receptors were taken from a woman of 80 years or more with acute or convalescent COVID-19. The CDR3 runs from the conserved cysteine through the conserved F or W. Each record gives: clone size, J gene, V gene, D gene, CDR3 protein, CDR3 DNA. The D gene is left open where the match is weak. Clone sizes are given selectively: once, few, many, or a class where the clone is expanded.

size: -; J: TRBJ2-7; V: TRBV19; D: TRBD1; CDR3: CASSIQGQGGRYEQYF; DNA: TGTGCCAGTAGTATCCAGGGACAGGGCGGTCGCTACGAGCAGTACTTC
size: -; J: TRBJ2-1; V: TRBV10-1; D: -; CDR3: CASSERQTYNEQFF; DNA: TGCGCCAGCAGTGAGAGACAGACGTACAATGAGCAGTTCTTC
size: -; J: TRBJ1-3; V: TRBV5-5; D: -; CDR3: CASSPASGNTIYF; DNA: TGTGCCAGCAGCCCCGCTAGCGGAAACACCATATATTTT
size: -; J: TRBJ2-1; V: TRBV5-4; D: -; CDR3: CASSLEQAYNEQFF; DNA: TGTGCCAGCAGCTTGGAGCAGGCCTACAATGAGCAGTTCTTC
size: -; J: TRBJ1-2; V: TRBV30; D: TRBD1; CDR3: CAWSPRDRGLGYTF; DNA: TGTGCCTGGAGCCCTCGAGACAGGGGGCTTGGCTACACCTTC
size: -; J: TRBJ2-7; V: TRBV28; D: -; CDR3: CATLDPYEQYF; DNA: TGTGCCACCCTAGACCCGTACGAGCAGTACTTC
size: -; J: TRBJ2-5; V: TRBV5-6; D: TRBD1; CDR3: CASSWDRETQYF; DNA: TGTGCCAGCAGCTGGGACAGGGAGACCCAGTACTTC
size: -; J: TRBJ1-4; V: TRBV5-6; D: -; CDR3: CASSAWTVAKKLFF; DNA: TGTGCCAGCAGCGCGTGGACAGTGGCGAAAAAACTGTTTTTT
size: -; J: TRBJ2-3; V: TRBV18; D: -; CDR3: CATHAGSSTDTQYF; DNA: TGTGCCACCCACGCGGGGAGTAGCACAGATACGCAGTATTTT
size: -; J: TRBJ1-2; V: TRBV20-1; D: -; CDR3: CSASLGYTF; DNA: TGCAGTGCTAGCCTTGGCTACACCTTC
size: -; J: TRBJ2-3; V: TRBV19; D: -; CDR3: CASSIAQGRADTQYF; DNA: TGTGCCAGTAGTATCGCCCAGGGGAGGGCAGATACGCAGTATTTT
size: -; J: TRBJ1-1; V: TRBV12-3/TRBV12-4; D: -; CDR3: CASTLGPGTEAFF; DNA: TGTGCCAGCACTCTGGGCCCTGGCACTGAAGCTTTCTTT
size: once; J: TRBJ2-5; V: TRBV6-6; D: TRBD2; CDR3: CASSSPGGGGTQYF; DNA: TGTGCCAGCAGTTCCCCCGGCGGGGGTGGGACCCAGTACTTC
size: -; J: TRBJ2-7; V: TRBV6-2/TRBV6-3; D: -; CDR3: CASSYGQIYEQYF; DNA: TGTGCCAGCAGTTACGGACAGATATACGAGCAGTACTTC
size: -; J: TRBJ2-1; V: TRBV7-2; D: TRBD2; CDR3: CASSSARGLAGGPSYNEQFF; DNA: TGTGCCAGCAGCTCAGCCCGAGGGCTAGCGGGGGGGCCGTCCTACAATGAGCAGTTCTTC
size: -; J: TRBJ1-2; V: TRBV5-1; D: TRBD1; CDR3: CANNRQGAELNGYTF; DNA: TGCGCCAACAATAGGCAGGGGGCAGAACTCAATGGCTACACCTTC
size: -; J: TRBJ1-6; V: TRBV3-1/TRBV3-2; D: -; CDR3: CASSPLGQRNSPLHF; DNA: TGTGCCAGCAGCCCCTTAGGACAGAGGAATTCACCCCTCCACTTT
size: -; J: TRBJ1-2; V: TRBV5-4; D: TRBD1; CDR3: CASRMLGQGHGYTF; DNA: TGTGCCAGCCGAATGTTAGGACAGGGCCATGGCTACACCTTC
size: -; J: TRBJ1-5; V: TRBV2; D: -; CDR3: CASRPQGPFGQPQHF; DNA: TGTGCCAGCAGGCCTCAGGGGCCCTTCGGCCAGCCCCAGCATTTT
size: -; J: TRBJ1-2; V: TRBV5-4; D: -; CDR3: CASSLDSYGYTF; DNA: TGTGCCAGCAGCTTAGACAGCTATGGCTACACCTTC
size: -; J: TRBJ1-6; V: TRBV6-6; D: -; CDR3: CAITGAPNSPLHF; DNA: TGTGCGATCACTGGGGCCCCAAATTCACCCCTCCACTTT
size: -; J: TRBJ2-1; V: TRBV5-8; D: TRBD1; CDR3: CASSPWTGGMFF; DNA: TGTGCCAGCAGCCCCTGGACAGGGGGCATGTTCTTC
size: -; J: TRBJ2-5; V: TRBV11-2; D: -; CDR3: CASSFGREETQYF; DNA: TGTGCCAGCAGCTTCGGCAGGGAAGAGACCCAGTACTTC
size: few; J: TRBJ1-5; V: TRBV6-2/TRBV6-3; D: TRBD1; CDR3: CASSYTQGDQPQHF; DNA: TGTGCCAGCAGTTACACACAGGGGGATCAGCCCCAGCATTTT
size: -; J: TRBJ2-2; V: TRBV9; D: -; CDR3: CASSLGAGVNTGELFF; DNA: TGTGCCAGCAGCCTCGGGGCAGGGGTGAACACCGGGGAGCTGTTTTTT
size: few; J: TRBJ2-7; V: TRBV6-5; D: -; CDR3: CASCPGRASYEQYF; DNA: TGTGCCAGCTGCCCCGGCAGGGCCTCCTACGAGCAGTACTTC
size: -; J: TRBJ2-5; V: TRBV28; D: TRBD1; CDR3: CASSPGQGRETQYF; DNA: TGTGCCAGCAGTCCAGGACAGGGTAGGGAGACCCAGTACTTC
size: -; J: TRBJ1-1; V: TRBV9; D: TRBD1; CDR3: CASSFTGGTVGAEAFF; DNA: TGTGCCAGCAGCTTTACAGGGGGCACTGTGGGCGCTGAAGCTTTCTTT
size: -; J: TRBJ2-2; V: TRBV25-1; D: -; CDR3: CASREGRWDTGELFF; DNA: TGTGCCAGCAGGGAGGGCAGGTGGGACACCGGGGAGCTGTTTTTT
size: -; J: TRBJ2-1; V: TRBV5-8; D: TRBD1; CDR3: CASSQGTGSYNEQFF; DNA: TGTGCCAGCAGCCAAGGGACAGGGTCATACAATGAGCAGTTCTTC
size: -; J: TRBJ1-2; V: TRBV3-1/TRBV3-2; D: -; CDR3: CASSQFRGGYGYTF; DNA: TGTGCCAGCAGCCAGTTCAGGGGTGGCTATGGCTACACCTTC
size: -; J: TRBJ2-4; V: TRBV6-6; D: -; CDR3: CASRDRGGGADIQYF; DNA: TGTGCCAGCAGGGACCGGGGAGGGGGGGCAGACATTCAGTACTTC
size: -; J: TRBJ2-3; V: TRBV24-1; D: TRBD2; CDR3: CATSDWASGGDPDTQYF; DNA: TGTGCCACCAGTGATTGGGCTAGCGGGGGGGACCCAGATACGCAGTATTTT
size: -; J: TRBJ1-1; V: TRBV9; D: -; CDR3: CASSVVQGFEAFF; DNA: TGTGCCAGCAGCGTAGTTCAGGGATTTGAAGCTTTCTTT
size: -; J: TRBJ2-5; V: TRBV11-2; D: TRBD2; CDR3: CASSFARGLAGGPQETQYF; DNA: TGTGCCAGCAGCTTTGCCCGGGGACTAGCGGGGGGTCCCCAAGAGACCCAGTACTTC
size: -; J: TRBJ1-1; V: TRBV19; D: TRBD1; CDR3: CASSKQGARTEAFF; DNA: TGTGCCAGTAGTAAACAGGGGGCGCGGACTGAAGCTTTCTTT
size: -; J: TRBJ1-4; V: TRBV4-3; D: -; CDR3: CASSQDLGQPGNEKLFF; DNA: TGCGCCAGCAGCCAAGATCTCGGACAGCCGGGAAATGAAAAACTGTTTTTT
size: once; J: TRBJ1-3; V: TRBV7-5; D: -; CDR3: CARSFGVVGIGNTIYF; DNA: -
size: few; J: TRBJ2-2; V: TRBV5-1; D: TRBD1; CDR3: CASSLQGSNTGELFF; DNA: TGCGCCAGCAGCTTACAGGGGTCGAACACCGGGGAGCTGTTTTTT
size: -; J: TRBJ1-5; V: TRBV19; D: -; CDR3: CASSILGQGSFSNQPQHF; DNA: TGTGCCAGTAGTATACTGGGCCAGGGGAGTTTTAGCAATCAGCCCCAGCATTTT
size: -; J: TRBJ1-2; V: TRBV4-1; D: -; CDR3: CASSQTQGHSPYGYTF; DNA: TGCGCCAGCAGCCAGACCCAGGGACACTCCCCCTATGGCTACACCTTC
size: -; J: TRBJ1-2; V: TRBV3-1/TRBV3-2; D: TRBD1; CDR3: CASSERDSVFYGYTF; DNA: TGTGCCAGCAGCGAACGGGACAGCGTGTTCTATGGCTACACCTTC
size: -; J: TRBJ1-3; V: TRBV29-1; D: -; CDR3: CSVDGNQGIGNTIYF; DNA: TGCAGCGTTGATGGTAATCAGGGCATAGGAAACACCATATATTTT
size: -; J: TRBJ1-1; V: TRBV9; D: -; CDR3: CASSVAGVNTEAFF; DNA: TGTGCCAGCAGCGTAGCTGGAGTGAACACTGAAGCTTTCTTT
size: -; J: TRBJ2-7; V: TRBV4-3; D: TRBD1; CDR3: CASSQVGQAYEQYF; DNA: TGCGCCAGCAGCCAAGTGGGACAGGCCTACGAGCAGTACTTC
size: -; J: TRBJ2-3; V: TRBV24-1; D: TRBD1; CDR3: CATSDWGQGPDTQYF; DNA: TGTGCCACCAGTGACTGGGGACAGGGACCAGATACGCAGTATTTT